This T cell receptor beta chain emerged from a study of blood T cells in healthy people across ages. Ten milliliters of peripheral blood were drawn from each donor. Per individual sample, total RNA of at least 6 micrograms was extracted. A J-beta primer mix and a sample-barcoded 5' primer were used in a second PCR of roughly 7 to 12 cycles. A template-switch adaptor with 12 random nucleotides tagged each cDNA molecule. TCRdb passed the 5' RACE reads through MiXCR, listing each CDR3 protein once. The sample lists over 1,500,000 distinct CDR3 sequences, about 39% occurring once. The V gene's germline CDR1 is MDHEN and CDR2 SYDVKM. This CDR3 comprises 13 residues. With 8 bases removed from V and 3 bases from J, the gap between germline ends came to 14 bases.

The source material was blood. This sequence was found in a human donor in good health. The chain is built from TRBV28 and TRBJ2-7; D may correspond to TRBD1 or TRBD2 (5 bases each). The CDR3 protein is CASGGRGVYEQYF. CDR3 DNA: TGTGCCAGCGGGGGACGGGGCGTCTACGAGCAGTACTTC.